The next 10 T cell receptor beta chains were all read from a single sample in a study of T cells after yellow fever vaccination. TCRdb re-derived calls from the 5' RACE reads in MiXCR, one entry per CDR3 protein. This table holds about 240,000 distinct CDR3 sequences, 3.6% found once. Sequencing used PBMCs, obtained 15 days after the yellow fever booster vaccination. The receptors come from a man aged 18 to 30 who received the YFV17D yellow fever vaccine.

This clonotype was observed many times. V is TRBV6-5 and J is TRBJ2-3, with 8 bases aligning to TRBD2. The CDR3 consists of 17 residues. Trimming removed 0 bases from V and 1 base from J; junction bases left unmatched: 6. CDR1 MNHEY and CDR2 SVGAGI come from the germline V gene. Here the CDR3 reads CASSYSPTGGRTDTQYF. The CDR3 nucleotides read TGTGCCAGCAGTTACTCGCCGACGGGGGGGCGCACAGATACGCAGTATTTT.

This clonotype has ten or more counts. The chain employs TRBV6-5 and TRBJ1-1, with 7 bases identical to TRBD1. Trimming removed 6 bases from V and 4 bases from J; junction bases left unmatched: 11. From germline, CDR1 is MNHEY and CDR2 SVGAGI. The CDR3 length is 15 residues. This CDR3 reads CASSLQGPVPTEAFF. Written as DNA, the CDR3 is TGTGCCAGCAGCCTACAGGGGCCCGTCCCCACTGAAGCTTTCTTT.

This clonotype has ten or more counts. The rearrangement uses TRBV15 and TRBJ2-5; 8 nucleotides align to TRBD2. V trimming: 7 bases; J trimming: 3 bases; junction bases outside the gene matches: 7. CDR3 length equals 14 residues. CDR1 is LNHNV and CDR2 is YYDKDF in the germline V gene (reference sequence). The CDR3 DNA sequence: TGTGCCACCACCGAGGGGCGGGGGGAAGAGACCCAGTACTTC. Amino acids: CATTEGRGEETQYF.

On this clonotype: A much larger clone is a single base away; this may be a read error. The chain couples TRBV27 to TRBJ2-3; TRBD1 aligns across 7 bases. Per germline, CDR1 MNHEY and CDR2 SMNVEV (reference sequence). This CDR3 is built from 17 residues. CDR3 protein: CAGSFRGPGTHSDTQYF. The CDR3 coding sequence is TGTGCCGGCAGTTTTAGGGGGCCGGGGACACATTCAGATACGCAGTATTTT.

A few counts support this clonotype. The CDR3, as DNA: TGTGCCAGCAGCTATACAGGTAGCGGTGAAGCTTTCTTT. This sequence encodes CASSYTGSGEAFF. The chain has TRBV5-4 and TRBJ1-1, with D possibly being TRBD1 (5 bases). Germline CDR1 SGHNT, CDR2 YYREEE (reference sequence). CDR3 length equals 13 residues. V was shortened by 3 bases and J by 7 bases, with 13 bases between the two germline ends.

This clonotype has a count of ten or more. The chain combines TRBV3-1 with TRBJ2-2; D gene unclear. V was shortened by 1 base and J by 4 bases, with 10 bases between the two germline ends. Germline loops: CDR1 LGHDT, CDR2 YNNKEL (reference sequence). CDR3 size: 15 residues. The DNA of the CDR3 is TGTGCCAGCAGCCAAGGGGGTAGAGTCACCGGGGAGCTGTTTTTT. This encodes CASSQGGRVTGELFF. Filled out from reference TRBV3-1 and TRBJ2-2, the complete variable domain reads DTAVSQTPKYLVTQMGNDKSIKCEQNLGHDTMYWYKQDSKKFLKIMFSYNNKELIINETVPNRFSPKSPDKAHLNLHINSLELGDSAVYFCASSQGGRVTGELFFGEGSRLTVL.

This clonotype was seen many times. V is TRBV20-1 and J is TRBJ2-7, with D perhaps matching TRBD1 or TRBD2 (5 bases each). The germline V gene encodes CDR1 DFQATT and CDR2 SNEGSKA (reference sequence). This CDR3 has 12 amino acids. Trimming took off 6 bases at V and 7 bases at J, with 16 bases between the two ends. The CDR3 loop is CSAVRGPLEQYF. The CDR3 nucleotides read TGCAGTGCAGTCCGGGGCCCCCTGGAGCAGTACTTC.

Comment on this clonotype: An end of the junction differs from the germline gene, which may be a read error. The chain recombines TRBV7-7 with TRBJ2-2; a possible D gene is TRBD1 (6 bases). Germline assignment: CDR1 SSHAT and CDR2 FNYEAQ (reference sequence). CDR3 size: 14 residues. The CDR3 DNA reads TGTGCTAGCAGCTTAGACAGGTTTACCGGGGAGCTGTTTTTT. It encodes CASSLDRFTGELFF.

This clonotype showed up many times. CDR3 DNA sequence: TGTGCCAGCAGTTCCCAGGGACAGGGGGCTGGAGGGCAGCCCCAGCATTTT. This encodes CASSSQGQGAGGQPQHF. The chain combines TRBV12-3 or TRBV12-4 with TRBJ1-5; 12 nucleotides line up with TRBD1. This CDR3 comprises 17 residues. Unmatched junction bases numbered 11, after V lost 4 bases and J lost 7 bases.

This clonotype was observed many times. This sequence joins TRBV2 and TRBJ1-1; D not certain. V was shortened by 11 bases and J by 10 bases, with 20 bases between the two germline ends. Germline lookup yields CDR1 SNHLY and CDR2 FYNNEI. The CDR3 spans 12 residues. The CDR3 is CASIRAMPGAFF. In DNA form, the CDR3 reads TGTGCCTCGATCCGAGCGATGCCAGGAGCTTTCTTT.